The next 26 T cell receptor beta chains were all read from a single sample in a study of T-cell memory formation after mild COVID-19. TCRdb processed the 5' RACE reads anew with MiXCR; each CDR3 protein has one entry. The table shows 100,000 to 130,000 distinct CDR3 sequences, with roughly 19% occurring only once. Source material: PBMCs or a T cell subset sorted from them (not recorded which). All receptors come from a man between 18 and 29 years old who had mild COVID-19 (a few samples of this study predate the infection). Cell type and time point are not known.

The rearrangement uses TRBV20-1 and TRBJ2-5; no clear D gene. This CDR3 is built from 13 residues. The germline V gene encodes CDR1 DFQATT and CDR2 SNEGSKA (reference sequence). The CDR3 nucleotides read TGCAGCGCCCCCCGGAGCCCACGGGAGACCCAGTACTTC. Translated: CSAPRSPRETQYF.

CDR3 sequence reads: CASTLTGVNTEAFF. The CDR3 DNA follows: TGTGCCAGCACCCTGACAGGGGTTAACACTGAAGCTTTCTTT. The chain combines TRBV12-3 or TRBV12-4 with TRBJ1-1, with 8 bases identical to TRBD1. The CDR3 has 14 amino acids. J was trimmed by 2 bases and V by 7 bases; bases with no gene match: 6.

This clonotype was observed a few times. The chain employs TRBV7-9 and TRBJ1-6, with D perhaps matching TRBD1 (5 bases). With 3 bases removed from V and 10 bases from J, the gap between germline ends came to 7 bases. The germline gives CDR1 SEHNR, CDR2 FQNEAQ (reference sequence). The length of the CDR3 is 12 residues. CDR3 DNA sequence: TGTGCCAGCAGCTTCCCAGGGTCACCCCTCCACTTT. It translates to CASSFPGSPLHF. Filled out from reference TRBV7-9 and TRBJ1-6, the complete variable domain reads DTGVSQNPRHKITKRGQNVTFRCDPISEHNRLYWYRQTLGQGPEFLTYFQNEAQLEKSRLLSDRFSAERPKGSFSTLEIQRTEQGDSAMYLCASSFPGSPLHFGNGTRLTVT.

This clonotype was detected only a few times. CDR3 protein: CSVGTSGGTGTDTQYF. CDR3 nucleotide sequence: TGCAGCGTTGGGACTAGCGGGGGGACCGGCACAGATACGCAGTATTTT. The chain links TRBV29-1 to TRBJ2-3; 14 bases are a match to TRBD2. V was clipped by 4 bases and J by 1 base; unmatched bases: 4. Germline values: CDR1 SQVTM, CDR2 ANQGSEA. This CDR3 is 16 amino acids long.

This chain connects TRBV6-5 to TRBJ2-7, with a tentative D call TRBD1 (7 bases). Germline V CDR1 and CDR2: MNHEY, SVGAGI. V gave up 7 bases and J gave up 3 bases, with 19 bases separating them. CDR3 size: 15 residues. CDR3 DNA: TGTGCCAGCACCCTTGGGGGGACAGATCACTACGAGCAGTACGTC. Encoded protein: CASTLGGTDHYEQYV.

The V call is TRBV6-2 or TRBV6-3, the J call TRBJ2-2; D possibly corresponds to TRBD1 (5 bases). Trimming removed 7 bases from V and 3 bases from J, with 9 bases in between. This CDR3 has 13 residues. The germline V gene has CDR1 MNHEY and CDR2 SVGEGT. The CDR3 coding sequence is TGTGCCAGCAATCAGGGTTACACCGGGGAGCTGTTTTTT. Translating it yields CASNQGYTGELFF.

This clonotype was seen a handful of times. CDR3 region: CASNRRGNEQFF. The CDR3 nucleotides read TGTGCCAGCAACCGGCGGGGCAATGAGCAGTTCTTC. J is TRBJ2-1 and V is TRBV3-1, with a tentative D call TRBD2 (6 bases). The CDR3 loop spans 12 amino acids. Germline CDR1 LGHDT, CDR2 YNNKEL (reference sequence). V lost 7 bases to trimming and J lost 6 bases, with 10 bases between them.

This clonotype has a handful of counts. V usage is TRBV29-1 and J usage is TRBJ2-1; the match to TRBD2 covers 10 bases. V lost 2 bases, J lost 10 bases, and 23 bases stayed unmatched. Looked up from germline, CDR1 is SQVTM and CDR2 is ANQGSEA. This CDR3 contains 19 residues. The CDR3 coding sequence is TGCAGCGTTGAAAGGGTGGGGGCCAGGACTAGCGGAAGATACATCGAGCAGTTCTTC. This gives the protein CSVERVGARTSGRYIEQFF.

This chain links TRBV9 with TRBJ2-1; D not certain. CDR1 and CDR2 (germline): SGDLS, YYNGEE. CDR3 length equals 15 residues. V was shortened by 0 bases and J by 4 bases, with 11 bases between the two germline ends. The CDR3 region is CASSVELVNYNEQFF. In DNA form, the CDR3 reads TGTGCCAGCAGCGTAGAACTGGTAAATTACAATGAGCAGTTCTTC.

This clonotype was seen at least ten times. The chain has TRBV10-3 and TRBJ2-1; 9 bases align to TRBD2. CDR1 and CDR2 (germline): ENHRY, SYGVKD. CDR3 size: 14 residues. J gave up 6 bases and V 3 bases, and 3 bases lay outside the gene matches. This chain's CDR3 is CAISDGGGGNEQFF. In nucleotides, the CDR3 is TGTGCCATCAGTGATGGCGGGGGGGGCAATGAGCAGTTCTTC.

This clonotype was detected a few times. The chain is built from TRBV20-1 and TRBJ2-7, with D unresolved. V shed 0 bases and J shed 3 bases, with 12 bases lying between them. Germline V gene data show CDR1 as DFQATT and CDR2 as SNEGSKA (reference sequence). The CDR3 runs to 14 residues. The CDR3 region has the DNA TGCAGTGCTAGAGATATCCGCCACGACTACGAGCAGTACTTC. Protein product: CSARDIRHDYEQYF.

This clonotype was detected many times. This chain links TRBV5-6 with TRBJ2-5, with D unclear. The CDR3 runs 12 residues. From germline, CDR1 is SGHDT and CDR2 YYEEEE. Trimming shortened V by 7 bases and J by 7 bases, and 14 bases separated the two germline ends. In nucleotides, the CDR3 is TGTGCCAGCGGAAGAACTTCGGGGACCCAGTACTTC. It is translated as CASGRTSGTQYF.

This clonotype appeared many times. V usage is TRBV9 and J usage is TRBJ2-5, with no clear D. Trimming removed 0 bases from V and 2 bases from J, with 8 bases in between. CDR3 length: 14 residues. Looked up from germline, CDR1 is SGDLS and CDR2 is YYNGEE. The CDR3 region is CASSVGRRQETQYF. The CDR3 nucleotides are TGTGCCAGCAGCGTAGGACGGAGACAAGAGACCCAGTACTTC.

The rearrangement joins TRBV6-2 or TRBV6-3 to TRBJ1-1; 8 nucleotides line up with TRBD1. The CDR3 extends over 15 amino acids. The V and J ends lost 5 bases and 0 bases, in that order; junction bases with no gene match: 5. Germline-derived CDR1 and CDR2 are MNHEY and SVGEGT. CDR3 amino acids: CASSELTGVNTEAFF. The CDR3 nucleotides read TGTGCCAGCAGTGAGCTGACAGGGGTGAACACTGAAGCTTTCTTT.

The chain has TRBV27 and TRBJ2-1; the D gene is possibly TRBD1 (5 bases). The V end lost 4 bases, the J end lost 7 bases, and 11 bases lay between the germline ends. The CDR3 extends over 13 amino acids. Germline V gene lookup returns CDR1 MNHEY and CDR2 SMNVEV (reference sequence). The CDR3 DNA reads as TGTGCCAGCAGTTCGATAGGGGTTAATGAGCAGTTCTTC. Its translation is CASSSIGVNEQFF.

The rearrangement links TRBV12-3 or TRBV12-4 to TRBJ2-1, with 7 bases lining up with TRBD2. V was pared by 3 bases and J by 9 bases, with 5 bases of the junction left unmatched. The CDR3 has 13 amino acids. This CDR3 is CASSFREVGEQFF. The CDR3 DNA sequence: TGTGCCAGCAGTTTTCGGGAGGTCGGTGAGCAGTTCTTC.

The chain carries TRBV5-1 and TRBJ2-1; possibly TRBD2 for D (5 bases). This CDR3 is 17 amino acids long. The germline V gene has CDR1 SGHRS and CDR2 YFSETQ. The V end was cut by 4 bases, the J end by 0 bases, with 17 bases between. The DNA of the CDR3 is TGCGCCAGCAGCCCGAGGATTGACTACAGCTCCTACAATGAGCAGTTCTTC. The encoded protein is CASSPRIDYSSYNEQFF.

A few counts support this clonotype. The chain uses TRBV11-2 and TRBJ2-7; D unclear. CDR1 and CDR2 (germline): SGHAT, FQNNGV. The CDR3 consists of 11 residues. Trimming left V 6 bases short and J 6 bases short, with 9 bases between. CDR3 sequence (DNA): TGTGCCAGCAGTTCCGAGCTCGAGCAGTACGTC. This translates into CASSSELEQYV.

V and J are TRBV3-1 and TRBJ1-5; D unclear. The CDR3 is 12 residues long. Trimming took off 6 bases at V and 1 base at J, with 4 bases between the two ends. Germline CDR1 LGHDT, CDR2 YNNKEL (reference sequence). CDR3 DNA sequence: TGTGCCAGCAGTAACAGCAATCAGCCCCAGCATTTT. Residues: CASSNSNQPQHF.

This clonotype showed up just a few times. The chain couples TRBV7-8 to TRBJ1-5; 9 nucleotides align to TRBD1. CDR1 and CDR2 (germline): SGHVS, FQNEAQ. There are 17 residues in the CDR3. V was pared by 4 bases and J by 3 bases, with 10 bases of the junction left unmatched. CDR3 sequence reads: CASSSTLGQGPNQPQHF. The CDR3 DNA sequence: TGTGCCAGCAGCTCAACCTTGGGACAGGGTCCCAATCAGCCCCAGCATTTT.

This clonotype was found once. The chain couples TRBV10-3 to TRBJ2-5; 10 bases fit TRBD2. Unmatched junction bases numbered 14, after V lost 8 bases and J lost 2 bases. This CDR3 contains 17 residues. Per germline, CDR1 ENHRY and CDR2 SYGVKD. In DNA form, the CDR3 reads TGTGCCATCTCACGGGTTTTAGCGGGGGGAACGCAAGAGACCCAGTACTTC. Its protein is CAISRVLAGGTQETQYF.

The rearrangement uses TRBV27 and TRBJ2-7; D might be TRBD2 (6 bases). Per germline, CDR1 MNHEY and CDR2 SMNVEV (reference sequence). Deletions cut 2 bases from V and 7 bases from J, with 18 bases between. This CDR3 spans 15 amino acids. The CDR3 DNA sequence: TGTGCCAGCAGTTTACCGGGACTCCGGCGGGGTGAGCAGTACGTC. Its protein product is CASSLPGLRRGEQYV.

This clonotype was counted many times. This chain uses TRBV10-3 with TRBJ2-1, with TRBD2 as a possible D gene (7 bases). The CDR3 has 13 amino acids. Germline values: CDR1 ENHRY, CDR2 SYGVKD. V lost 8 bases and J 7 bases, leaving 15 bases between the germline ends. The CDR3 nucleotides read TGTGCCATCCGAGAGGGGGGGGAGAATGAGCAGTTCTTC. It yields the protein CAIREGGENEQFF.

This clonotype was recorded a few times. The V call is TRBV24-1, the J call TRBJ2-5, with unresolved D. Trimming pared 3 bases from V and 0 bases from J, leaving 13 bases between. Germline-derived CDR1 and CDR2 are KGHDR and SFDVKD. This CDR3 spans 16 amino acids. In nucleotides, the CDR3 is TGTGCCACCAGTGATCCCCGCGGACCATACCAAGAGACCCAGTACTTC. It encodes CATSDPRGPYQETQYF.

This clonotype was detected a few times. The genes are TRBV9 and TRBJ1-2; 7 positions match TRBD1. Per germline, CDR1 SGDLS and CDR2 YYNGEE. The CDR3 totals 15 residues. V lost 5 bases, J lost 4 bases, and 11 bases stayed unmatched. Here the CDR3 reads CASRGTEGVAYGYTF. As DNA, the CDR3 is TGTGCCAGCAGAGGGACAGAGGGGGTTGCCTATGGCTACACCTTC. The complete variable domain, with remaining parts taken from reference TRBV9 and TRBJ1-2, reads DSGVTQTPKHLITATGQRVTLRCSPRSGDLSVYWYQQSLDQGLQFLIQYYNGEERAKGNILERFSAQQFPDLHSELNLSSLELGDSALYFCASRGTEGVAYGYTFGSGTRLTVV.

The chain couples TRBV10-3 to TRBJ2-7; D remains unclear. Trimming removed 4 bases at V and 4 bases at J, with 8 bases between. The CDR3 extends over 12 amino acids. The germline V gene has CDR1 ENHRY and CDR2 SYGVKD. The chain's CDR3 is CAISGYGYEQYF. In DNA form, the CDR3 reads TGTGCCATCAGTGGGTATGGGTACGAGCAGTACTTC.